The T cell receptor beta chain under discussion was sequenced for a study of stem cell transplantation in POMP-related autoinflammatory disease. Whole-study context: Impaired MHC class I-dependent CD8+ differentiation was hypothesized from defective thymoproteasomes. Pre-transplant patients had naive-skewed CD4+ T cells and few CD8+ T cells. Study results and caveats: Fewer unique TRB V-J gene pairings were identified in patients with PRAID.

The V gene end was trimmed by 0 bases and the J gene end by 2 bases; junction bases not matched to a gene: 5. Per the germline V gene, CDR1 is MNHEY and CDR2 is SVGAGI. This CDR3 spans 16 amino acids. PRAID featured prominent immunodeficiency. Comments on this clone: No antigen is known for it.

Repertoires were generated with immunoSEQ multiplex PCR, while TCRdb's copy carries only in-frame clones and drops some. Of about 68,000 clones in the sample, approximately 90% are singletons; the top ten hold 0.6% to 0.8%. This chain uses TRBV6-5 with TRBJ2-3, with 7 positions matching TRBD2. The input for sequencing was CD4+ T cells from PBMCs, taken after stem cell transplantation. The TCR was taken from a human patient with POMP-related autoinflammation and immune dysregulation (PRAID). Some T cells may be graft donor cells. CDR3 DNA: TGTGCCAGCAGTTACTCGGCGGGGGAGATCACAGATACGCAGTATTTT. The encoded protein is CASSYSAGEITDTQYF.